These 19 T cell receptor beta chains were all obtained from the same sample, sequenced in a study of read filtering for tumor transcriptome and immune sequencing. From roughly 400 ng of RNA, a library with molecular barcoded alpha/delta and beta/gamma adaptors was made. MiXCR, run by TCRdb on the reads, gives a single entry per CDR3 protein. The sample has 100,000 to 150,000 distinct CDR3 sequences; about 13% are singletons. Sequenced input: a population of CD138-negative cells sorted from bone marrow. These TCRs come from a donor older than 35 with multiple myeloma.

The chain has TRBV29-1 and TRBJ2-3, with 8 positions matching TRBD1. CDR1 and CDR2 from the germline V gene are SQVTM and ANQGSEA. CDR3 size: 13 residues. V lost 6 bases to trimming and J lost 5 bases; unmatched junction nucleotides: 7. The CDR3 sequence: CSVRQGTGDTQYF. CDR3 bases: TGCAGCGTCCGACAGGGGACAGGAGATACGCAGTATTTT.

This clonotype was seen many times. The chain joins TRBV12-3 or TRBV12-4 to TRBJ1-1; no clear D gene. The V end lost 4 bases, the J end lost 4 bases, and 13 bases lay between the germline ends. CDR3 length: 14 amino acids. CDR3 sequence: CASSYSVRGTEAFF. CDR3 nucleotide sequence: TGTGCCAGCAGTTACTCCGTCCGGGGCACTGAAGCTTTCTTT.

Ten or more counts support this clonotype. V and J are TRBV6-5 and TRBJ1-1; TRBD1 is a possible D gene (5 bases). Looked up from germline, CDR1 is MNHEY and CDR2 is SVGAGI. The CDR3 is made up of 16 amino acids. V was shortened by 6 bases and J by 6 bases, with 23 bases between the two germline ends. The CDR3 DNA is TGTGCCAGCAGATACGGTCCGGGGTGGAGGGACGCTGAAGCTTTCTTT. It yields the protein CASRYGPGWRDAEAFF.

This clonotype was recorded at least ten times. V is TRBV6-2 or TRBV6-3 and J is TRBJ2-3, with a possible D match to TRBD1 (6 bases). The CDR3 covers 17 residues. Germline CDR1 and CDR2: MNHEY and SVGEGT. V shed 6 bases and J shed 7 bases, with 26 bases lying between them. The CDR3 DNA follows: TGTGCCAGCAGAACTTCACTCCGGGACAAGCTCTTGCATACGCAGTATTTT. Amino acids: CASRTSLRDKLLHTQYF.

Concerning this clonotype: A clone one base away is much larger, so this may be a read error. The rearrangement joins TRBV7-9 to TRBJ1-5, with D possibly TRBD1 on 5 matching bases. CDR3 length equals 13 residues. The V gene's germline CDR1 is SEHNR and CDR2 FQNEAQ (reference sequence). CDR3 in amino acids: CAGSYAGNQPQHF. The CDR3 region has the DNA TGTGCCGGCAGCTATGCAGGGAATCAGCCCCAGCATTTT.

V usage is TRBV29-1 and J usage is TRBJ2-1, with D tentatively TRBD1 (7 bases). The CDR3 contains 15 residues. V was shortened by 6 bases and J by 1 base, with 16 bases between the two germline ends. Per germline, CDR1 SQVTM and CDR2 ANQGSEA. The DNA of the CDR3 is TGCAGCGTACCGGCAGGGGGGAGTTCCTACAATGAGCAGTTCTTC. This codes for CSVPAGGSSYNEQFF.

This clonotype came up many times. The chain recombines TRBV11-2 with TRBJ2-2; D perhaps matches TRBD2 (6 bases). The V and J ends lost 0 bases and 4 bases respectively, with 18 bases between them. The CDR3 length is 18 residues. Germline CDR1 and CDR2: SGHAT and FQNNGV. CDR3 nucleotides: TGTGCCAGCAGCTTAGATAACCGCGGGGCGCAGATCACCGGGGAGCTGTTTTTT. This translates into CASSLDNRGAQITGELFF.

The chain recombines TRBV7-9 with TRBJ2-1, with TRBD2 matching over 7 bases. V lost 4 bases and J lost 1; bases outside the gene matches: 10. This CDR3 has 17 amino acids. Germline assignment: CDR1 SEHNR and CDR2 FQNEAQ (reference sequence). CDR3 protein: CASSSSRLAASYNEQFF. The CDR3 DNA is TGTGCCAGCAGCTCATCCCGGCTAGCGGCTTCCTACAATGAGCAGTTCTTC.

This clonotype came up many times. The rearrangement uses TRBV12-3 or TRBV12-4 and TRBJ2-2; TRBD2 agrees at 11 bases. J was trimmed by 0 bases and V by 7 bases; bases with no gene match: 10. This CDR3 has 18 amino acids. CDR3 in amino acids: CASTPVLAGEANTGELFF. In DNA, the CDR3 is TGTGCCAGCACCCCGGTACTAGCGGGAGAGGCGAACACCGGGGAGCTGTTTTTT.

This clonotype was seen at least ten times. This sequence joins TRBV29-1 and TRBJ2-2; tentatively, D is TRBD1 (6 bases). CDR3 length equals 14 residues. Deletions cut 8 bases from V and 1 base from J, with 14 bases between. Germline loops: CDR1 SQVTM, CDR2 ANQGSEA. The CDR3 coding sequence is TGCAGCACCCGCCTAGGGGGGAACACCGGGGAGCTGTTTTTT. Residues: CSTRLGGNTGELFF.

This clonotype was counted many times. The chain combines TRBV7-2 with TRBJ2-1; possible D gene TRBD2, 5 bases. Germline assignment: CDR1 SGHTA and CDR2 FQGNSA. V was trimmed by 2 bases and J by 1 base, leaving 9 bases between them. The CDR3 has 15 amino acids. CDR3 in DNA: TGTGCCAGCAGCTTACTCGGGGAATCCTACAATGAGCAGTTCTTC. Translating it yields CASSLLGESYNEQFF.

This clonotype was seen at least ten times. The gene calls are TRBV20-1 and TRBJ2-1, with D hard to call. The V end was cut by 4 bases, the J end by 4 bases, with 14 bases between. Germline CDR1 DFQATT, CDR2 SNEGSKA (reference sequence). This CDR3 contains 14 residues. The CDR3, as DNA: TGCAGTGCTACGGCCGCGATAGAATACAATGAGCAGTTCTTC. The encoded protein is CSATAAIEYNEQFF.

Many counts were recorded for this clonotype. The V gene is TRBV27, the J gene TRBJ2-5; tentative D call: TRBD1 (6 bases). Trimming cost V 2 bases and J 5 bases, with 12 bases left between them. The CDR3 has 14 residues. Germline V gene lookup returns CDR1 MNHEY and CDR2 SMNVEV (reference sequence). The CDR3 reads CASSLMGAGETQYF. The CDR3 DNA reads as TGTGCCAGCAGTTTAATGGGGGCTGGGGAGACCCAGTACTTC.

The J gene is TRBJ1-5, the V gene TRBV15; possible D gene TRBD1, 6 bases. This CDR3 comprises 16 residues. Trimming shortened V by 0 bases and J by 10 bases, and 19 bases separated the two germline ends. Per germline, CDR1 LNHNV and CDR2 YYDKDF (reference sequence). In DNA, the CDR3 is TGTGCCACCAGCAGAGATTTTGGGACGAAGGGGGGACCCCAGCATTTT. Protein sequence: CATSRDFGTKGGPQHF.

Ten or more counts support this clonotype. The rearrangement uses TRBV29-1 and TRBJ2-1; D may correspond to TRBD1 or TRBD2 (5 bases each). V lost 0 bases, J lost 2 bases, and 14 bases lay in between. The CDR3 has 16 amino acids. The germline V gene has CDR1 SQVTM and CDR2 ANQGSEA. The CDR3 is CSVEDHRTGTYNEQFF. The CDR3 DNA is TGCAGCGTTGAAGATCACAGGACTGGCACCTACAATGAGCAGTTCTTC.

This rearrangement joins TRBV10-2 to TRBJ2-1; TRBD2 is a possible D gene (5 bases). The CDR3 consists of 16 residues. The germline V and J ends were trimmed by 0 bases and 0 bases, with 9 bases remaining between them. Germline V lookup: CDR1 WSHSY, CDR2 SAAADI. The CDR3 spells CASSESGGYSYNEQFF. DNA for the CDR3: TGCGCCAGCAGTGAGTCAGGCGGGTACTCCTACAATGAGCAGTTCTTC.

This clonotype came up many times. This rearrangement joins TRBV29-1 to TRBJ1-5; 7 bases fit TRBD1. Per germline, CDR1 SQVTM and CDR2 ANQGSEA. The CDR3 runs to 15 residues. Unmatched junction bases numbered 8, after V lost 4 bases and J lost 2 bases. This chain's CDR3 is CSVGNRGGGNQPQHF. CDR3 nucleotides: TGCAGCGTTGGTAACAGGGGAGGCGGCAATCAGCCCCAGCATTTT.

This clonotype was detected many times. The chain couples TRBV5-1 to TRBJ2-3; 11 bases are shared with TRBD2. CDR1 is SGHRS and CDR2 is YFSETQ in the germline V gene. V dropped 4 bases and J dropped 2; count of bases not matched to a gene: 6. The CDR3 runs 16 residues. The CDR3 here is CASSGGTSGNTDTQYF. CDR3 coding DNA: TGCGCCAGCAGCGGGGGGACTAGCGGAAACACAGATACGCAGTATTTT.

This clonotype was seen only a few times. This rearrangement joins TRBV11-2 to TRBJ2-1; D is possibly TRBD2 (6 bases). V was trimmed by 1 base and J by 5 bases, leaving 12 bases between them. This CDR3 comprises 15 residues. Germline V gives CDR1 SGHAT, CDR2 FQNNGV. The CDR3 nucleotides are TGTGCCAGCAGCTTAGTACCGGGGGAGCACAATGAGCAGTTCTTC. Its protein is CASSLVPGEHNEQFF.